Included here is one TCR beta chain sequence, with context. Its target is not known. Per the authors' pipeline: Sampled TCR counts reached a median of roughly 90,000 per sample, with values ranging from roughly 20,000 to 700,000. TCRdb redid the calling of the RACE reads with MiXCR, one entry per CDR3 protein. The V and J calls were not made by the authors but by TCRdb's processing. The table lists about 50,000 distinct CDR3 sequences, about 9.6% of them singletons. With 1 base removed from V and 2 bases from J, the gap between germline ends came to 7 bases. The CDR3 length is 15 residues. The germline V gene has CDR1 SGHKS and CDR2 YYEKEE (reference sequence). The entry originates in a study of human T cells and chemical hapten exposure. Study-wide results and limits: Once DPC sensitization occurred, TCRs above 1 in 1000 frequency showed no change.

The time point was: pre-sensitization, week 0. Regarding treatment: therapeutic diphenylcyclopropenone sensitization with weekly scalp DPC. Whole blood, unfractionated, served as the material for total RNA extraction. This TCR derives from a woman in her 30s with alopecia areata. Some clones in this sample may be carry-over from other donors' samples. The chain combines TRBV5-5 with TRBJ2-6; D unresolved. This material consisted of whole blood, taken in connection with sensitization to the hapten diphenylcyclopropenone (DPC). Here the CDR3 DNA reads TGTGCCAGCAGCTTGTTCCTAACTGGGGCCAACGTCCTGACTTTC. This codes for CASSLFLTGANVLTF.